Presented here are 25 T cell receptor beta chains from one specimen sequenced in a study of identical twins (dated by TCRdb to 2015 to 2016). The library was produced with 5' RACE. TCRdb lists the instrument as Illumina HiSeq 2000. The raw public data were reprocessed by TCRdb itself: fastp quality trimming at Q25, MiXCR clonotype calling, in-frame beta chains only. Rows with a matching CDR3 protein are joined into one entry that keeps the most common DNA and genes. The sample records hundreds of thousands of distinct CDR3 sequences, less than 7% of which are singletons. 1.5% to 2% of the sample rests with the top ten. The sequencing input was naive T cells sorted from blood. The label giving this sample's cell subset or site can be read as: cells isolated with a human naive T-cell isolation kit. The receptors come from a man younger than 35 in good health.

This clonotype was seen at least ten times. This rearrangement joins TRBV5-1 to TRBJ2-3; the match to TRBD2 covers 8 bases. This CDR3 is 16 amino acids long. CDR1 is SGHRS, CDR2 YFSETQ, per germline. After removal of 0 bases from V and 5 bases from J, the junction contained 8 bases not matched to a gene. CDR3 bases: TGCGCCAGCAGCTTGGATTCGGGAGGGCCGGGAGATACGCAGTATTTT. Translation: CASSLDSGGPGDTQYF.

This clonotype was recorded at least ten times. The chain couples TRBV5-1 to TRBJ2-5, with unresolved D. The CDR3 contains 12 residues. The ends were cut back, 4 bases at V and 5 bases at J, with 9 bases in the middle. CDR1 SGHRS and CDR2 YFSETQ come from the germline V gene. The CDR3: CASSTPGETQYF. The DNA for the CDR3 is TGCGCCAGCAGCACTCCCGGGGAGACCCAGTACTTC.

Ten or more counts support this clonotype. For the CDR3, the DNA is TGTGCCAGCAGCCCCCGACTAGCGGGGGCGAGGCAAGAGACCCAGTACTTC. Its translation: CASSPRLAGARQETQYF. V is TRBV3-1 and J is TRBJ2-5, with 12 bases matching TRBD2. V lost 4 bases to trimming and J lost 2 bases; unmatched junction nucleotides: 8. The germline V gene encodes CDR1 LGHDT and CDR2 YNNKEL (reference sequence). The CDR3 extends over 17 amino acids.

This chain connects TRBV18 to TRBJ2-7; TRBD2 matches 7 bases. The ends lost 2 bases at V and 2 bases at J; junction bases unmatched: 3. The CDR3 is 14 amino acids. CDR1 and CDR2 (germline): KGHSH, LQKENI. The CDR3 DNA follows: TGTGCCAGCTCACCATCGAGCGGGGCCTACGAGCAGTACTTC. Amino acid sequence: CASSPSSGAYEQYF.

The table lists this clonotype with a few counts. The rearrangement links TRBV27 to TRBJ2-7; 13 nucleotides agree with TRBD2. The length of the CDR3 is 15 residues. V lost 4 bases and J lost 5; bases outside the gene matches: 5. Germline CDR1 MNHEY, CDR2 SMNVEV (reference sequence). CDR3 nucleotide sequence: TGTGCCAGCAGTTCTGGGACTAGCGGGAACCACGAGCAGTACTTC. Amino acids: CASSSGTSGNHEQYF.

This clonotype was seen repeatedly, ten times or more. This sequence joins TRBV10-3 and TRBJ2-7; 8 bases fit TRBD1. The CDR3 sequence is 12 residues long. With V trimmed by 6 bases and J by 7 bases, 5 bases remained unmatched. CDR1 and CDR2 (germline): ENHRY, SYGVKD. The CDR3 region has the DNA TGTGCCATCAGGGACAGGGAAGTTGAGCAGTACTTC. The encoded protein is CAIRDREVEQYF.

The chain uses TRBV20-1 and TRBJ2-7; tentative D call: TRBD1 (5 bases). This CDR3 contains 14 residues. Per the germline V gene, CDR1 is DFQATT and CDR2 is SNEGSKA (reference sequence). V gave up 6 bases and J gave up 5 bases, with 20 bases separating them. CDR3 amino acids: CSAPRHGRVDEQYF. CDR3 sequence (DNA): TGCAGTGCGCCTCGCCACGGCAGGGTGGACGAGCAGTACTTC.

This clonotype showed up many times. The chain links TRBV7-2 to TRBJ1-5; D unresolved. The V and J ends lost 2 bases and 4 bases respectively, with 6 bases between them. This CDR3 region has 13 residues. The V gene's germline CDR1 is SGHTA and CDR2 FQGNSA. The CDR3 loop reads CASSLFENQPQHF. CDR3 nucleotide sequence: TGTGCCAGCAGCTTATTTGAGAATCAGCCCCAGCATTTT.

This clonotype came up many times. The V gene is TRBV12-3 or TRBV12-4, the J gene TRBJ2-2; tentative D call: TRBD2 (6 bases). The CDR3 is 16 residues long. The V end was cut by 8 bases, the J end by 1 base, with 17 bases between. In DNA, the CDR3 is TGTGCCAGCTCCACTGGCGCGGGACTGAACACCGGGGAGCTGTTTTTT. Its translation is CASSTGAGLNTGELFF.

This clonotype has at least ten counts. V gene TRBV21-1 combines with J gene TRBJ2-1. TRBV21-1 is a recognized pseudogene. The CDR3 spans 15 residues. CDR3 DNA: TGTGCCAGCAGCAAAAGTACTCGGCAACGGGATGAGCAGTTCTTC. This codes for CASSKSTRQRDEQFF.

V is TRBV6-5 and J is TRBJ2-1; 11 bases line up with TRBD2. Germline assignment: CDR1 MNHEY and CDR2 SVGAGI. Trimming at V came to 6 bases and at J to 11 bases, leaving 3 bases not matched to a gene. The CDR3 has 12 amino acids. The DNA of the CDR3 is TGTGCCAGCAGAACTAGCGGGAGACAGCAGTTCTTC. It specifies CASRTSGRQQFF.

This clonotype was found many times. V is TRBV7-8 and J is TRBJ1-2; D not resolved. The CDR3 runs 15 residues. V was trimmed by 1 base and J by 2 bases, leaving 11 bases between them. Germline CDR1 reads SGHVS; CDR2 reads FQNEAQ. The CDR3 is CASSLVRRRNYGYTF. The CDR3 DNA reads TGTGCCAGCAGCTTAGTCCGGAGGCGGAACTATGGCTACACCTTC.

V usage is TRBV5-1 and J usage is TRBJ2-1; 10 bases align to TRBD1. The CDR3 sequence is 16 residues long. V was clipped by 4 bases and J by 1 base; unmatched bases: 5. The germline CDR1 and CDR2 sequences are SGHRS and YFSETQ. The CDR3 reads CASSDRDRGSYNEQFF. The CDR3 DNA follows: TGCGCCAGCAGCGACAGGGACAGGGGATCCTACAATGAGCAGTTCTTC.

This clonotype was detected ten times or more. The V and J genes are TRBV20-1 and TRBJ2-1; D may be TRBD1 or TRBD2 (6 bases each). V was shortened by 6 bases and J by 3 bases, with 15 bases between the two germline ends. CDR1 is DFQATT and CDR2 is SNEGSKA in the germline V gene (reference sequence). The CDR3 is 14 residues long. CDR3 loop: CSARLGGGYNEQFF. The DNA of the CDR3 is TGCAGTGCAAGACTAGGAGGGGGCTACAATGAGCAGTTCTTC.

This clonotype was counted a few times. The chain employs TRBV24-1 and TRBJ2-2; no firm D call. This CDR3 has 15 residues. Germline V CDR1 and CDR2: KGHDR, SFDVKD. The V gene lost 3 bases and the J gene lost 2 bases, with 9 bases spanning the gap. CDR3 loop: CATSDPDGNTGELFF. The CDR3, as DNA: TGTGCCACCAGTGATCCCGACGGTAACACCGGGGAGCTGTTTTTT.

This clonotype was detected many times. CDR3 nucleotides: TGTGCTAGTGGTTTGGGCCTCAATGAGCAGTTCTTC. Protein product: CASGLGLNEQFF. The rearrangement links TRBV12-5 to TRBJ2-1; D remains unclear. This CDR3 is built from 12 residues. The V gene lost 1 base and the J gene lost 6 bases, with 4 bases spanning the gap. The germline V gene has CDR1 LGHNT and CDR2 FRNRAP.

This clonotype was counted ten times or more. The chain couples TRBV29-1 to TRBJ2-2, with 11 bases fitting TRBD1. Germline V CDR1 and CDR2: SQVTM, ANQGSEA. Unmatched junction bases numbered 7, after V lost 2 bases and J lost 5 bases. This CDR3 contains 16 residues. The DNA of the CDR3 is TGCAGCGTTGAAATTCTGGACAGGGGGCGAACCGGGGAGCTGTTTTTT. Its protein product is CSVEILDRGRTGELFF.

Here the CDR3 DNA reads TGTGCCAGCAGCTTAGCTGGGAGGACCTCCTACGAGCAGTACTTC. This translates into CASSLAGRTSYEQYF. The V gene is TRBV7-9, the J gene TRBJ2-7; a weak D match, TRBD2 (6 bases). CDR1 and CDR2 from the germline V gene are SEHNR and FQNEAQ (reference sequence). The CDR3 extends over 15 amino acids. V lost 0 bases and J 0 bases, leaving 9 bases between the germline ends. Based on the CDR3 plus reference TRBV7-9 and TRBJ2-7, the full variable domain is DTGVSQNPRHKITKRGQNVTFRCDPISEHNRLYWYRQTLGQGPEFLTYFQNEAQLEKSRLLSDRFSAERPKGSFSTLEIQRTEQGDSAMYLCASSLAGRTSYEQYFGPGTRLTVT.

V usage is TRBV20-1 and J usage is TRBJ2-3; no clear D. Trimming left V 6 bases short and J 0 bases short, with 13 bases between. In germline, CDR1 is DFQATT, CDR2 SNEGSKA (reference sequence). The CDR3 runs 14 residues. The CDR3 nucleotides read TGCAGTGCCGCAGAGAGTGGGAGCACAGATACGCAGTATTTT. Protein: CSAAESGSTDTQYF.

V gene TRBV3-1 combines with J gene TRBJ2-4; perhaps D is TRBD1 or TRBD2 (5 bases each). The CDR3 length is 18 residues. Trimming shortened V by 0 bases and J by 0 bases, and 15 bases separated the two germline ends. Germline CDR1 is LGHDT and CDR2 is YNNKEL (reference sequence). The CDR3 DNA follows: TGTGCCAGCAGCCAAGAAGGGACCTTGACGGTAGCCAAAAACATTCAGTACTTC. Protein sequence: CASSQEGTLTVAKNIQYF. The variable domain in full, completed from reference TRBV3-1 and TRBJ2-4, reads DTAVSQTPKYLVTQMGNDKSIKCEQNLGHDTMYWYKQDSKKFLKIMFSYNNKELIINETVPNRFSPKSPDKAHLNLHINSLELGDSAVYFCASSQEGTLTVAKNIQYFGAGTRLSVL.

This clonotype was seen many times. The chain joins TRBV24-1 to TRBJ2-1; 9 nucleotides line up with TRBD1. CDR3 length: 15 residues. The V gene's germline CDR1 is KGHDR and CDR2 SFDVKD. V lost 5 bases and J lost 1; bases outside the gene matches: 2. CDR3 region: CATSGQGGSYNEQFF. The CDR3 nucleotides are TGTGCCACCAGTGGACAGGGGGGTTCCTACAATGAGCAGTTCTTC.

This chain joins TRBV18 and TRBJ1-1, with 9 bases lining up with TRBD1. The germline gives CDR1 KGHSH, CDR2 LQKENI. The V and J ends lost 3 bases and 1 base, in that order; junction bases with no gene match: 6. The CDR3 consists of 16 residues. The CDR3: CASSPTRGQGNTEAFF. DNA for the CDR3: TGTGCCAGCTCACCCACCCGGGGACAGGGGAACACTGAAGCTTTCTTT.

The table lists this clonotype with many counts. The chain links TRBV29-1 to TRBJ2-5; 10 nucleotides align to TRBD2. This CDR3 spans 13 amino acids. Germline V CDR1 and CDR2: SQVTM, ANQGSEA. Losses at the gene ends were 4 bases for V and 3 bases for J; bases not matched to a gene: 2. Here the CDR3 DNA reads TGCAGCGTTGGTACTAGCGGGAAAGAGACCCAGTACTTC. Residues: CSVGTSGKETQYF.

This clonotype was found a few times. The rearrangement links TRBV5-5 to TRBJ2-1; 8 positions match TRBD2. The CDR3 is 15 residues long. CDR1 is SGHKS, CDR2 YYEKEE, per germline (reference sequence). V shed 1 base, J shed 9 bases, and the junction held 9 bases outside the gene matches. The CDR3, as DNA: TGTGCCAGCAGCTTGAGGTGGGGACTAGATGGTGAGCAGTTCTTC. Translation: CASSLRWGLDGEQFF.

This chain joins TRBV10-1 and TRBJ2-1; 7 bases fit TRBD2. This CDR3 comprises 11 residues. Germline lookup yields CDR1 WNHNN and CDR2 SYGVQD (reference sequence). Trimming cost V 10 bases and J 12 bases; bases outside gene matches: 9. The CDR3 region is CATRAGERQFF. In DNA form, the CDR3 reads TGCGCCACCCGGGCGGGAGAGAGGCAGTTCTTC.